Following are 12 T cell receptor beta chains from one sample sequenced in a study of regulatory T cells in long-lasting Graves disease. The time point was: persistent/refractory GD, antithyroid drugs over 5 years with positive TRAb. PBMC RNA was the source of the TCR library. Assembly of TCR beta libraries relied on iRepertoire HTBI primers together with Arm-PCR of CDR3 regions. TCRdb called the multiplex PCR reads again in MiXCR, with one record for every CDR3 protein. The sample contains about 470,000 distinct CDR3 sequences, about 22% of which appear only once. The material was peripheral blood mononuclear cells (PBMCs), obtained when the disease was refractory, from a patient treated with antithyroid drugs. These receptors all stem from a female donor with Graves disease.

This clonotype has only a few counts. The chain joins TRBV7-9 to TRBJ2-2, with D perhaps matching TRBD2 (5 bases). V was shortened by 2 bases and J by 1 base, with 11 bases between the two germline ends. The CDR3 length is 16 residues. Germline assignment: CDR1 SEHNR and CDR2 FQNEAQ (reference sequence). The CDR3 sequence: CASSLLVGGNTGELFF. The CDR3 DNA reads TGTGCCAGCAGCTTACTTGTCGGAGGGAACACCGGGGAGCTGTTTTTT.

This clonotype occurred many times. The rearrangement joins TRBV11-1 to TRBJ2-2, with D perhaps matching TRBD2 (7 bases). The CDR3 contains 14 residues. Germline V gene sequence: CDR1 SGHAT, CDR2 FQDESV (reference sequence). Trimming cost V 3 bases and J 7 bases, with 12 bases left between them. The CDR3 bases are TGTGCCAGCAGCTTCTCGGGGGGCGTCGGGGAGCTGTTTTTT. Translation gives CASSFSGGVGELFF.

This clonotype has ten or more counts. The V and J genes are TRBV20-1 and TRBJ1-1; D possibly corresponds to TRBD1 (5 bases). Germline CDR1 is DFQATT and CDR2 is SNEGSKA (reference sequence). The V end was cut by 3 bases, the J end by 6 bases, with 14 bases between. The CDR3 length is 13 residues. DNA of the CDR3: TGCAGTGCTAGGCGCTGGGGGTCCCCTGAAGCTTTCTTT. Protein product: CSARRWGSPEAFF.

The J gene is TRBJ2-2, the V gene TRBV2, with 7 bases that match TRBD2. V lost 0 bases, J lost 3 bases, and 1 base stayed unmatched. CDR3 length: 15 residues. The germline V gene has CDR1 SNHLY and CDR2 FYNNEI. The CDR3 nucleotides are TGTGCCAGCAGTGAAGCGGGAGGGGACACCGGGGAGCTGTTTTTT. Translating it yields CASSEAGGDTGELFF. Complete variable domain (other parts from reference TRBV2 and TRBJ2-2): EPEVTQTPSHQVTQMGQEVILRCVPISNHLYFYWYRQILGQKVEFLVSFYNNEISEKSEIFDDQFSVERPDGSNFTLKIRSTKLEDSAMYFCASSEAGGDTGELFFGEGSRLTVL.

V is TRBV9 and J is TRBJ1-1, with unresolved D. Germline lookup yields CDR1 SGDLS and CDR2 YYNGEE. This CDR3 comprises 15 residues. V was clipped by 0 bases and J by 4 bases, with 13 bases between them. The CDR3 region has the DNA TGTGCCAGCAGCGTAGTTTGGGCGTCGAGCACTGAAGCTTTCTTT. This gives the protein CASSVVWASSTEAFF.

This chain links TRBV12-3 or TRBV12-4 with TRBJ1-4; D remains unclear. V was trimmed by 7 bases and J by 3 bases, leaving 12 bases between them. This CDR3 is 14 amino acids long. The CDR3 is CASTLRRANEKLFF. CDR3 in DNA: TGTGCCAGCACACTCAGGCGGGCTAATGAAAAACTGTTTTTT.

Remarks on this clonotype: A much larger clone lies one base from this, so it may be a read error. This chain joins TRBV2 and TRBJ2-7; 9 bases map to TRBD1. The end of the DNA aligns better with TRBJ1-2, so the J call may be wrong. The CDR3 has 14 residues. Germline CDR1 reads SNHLY; CDR2 reads FYNNEI. As DNA, the CDR3 is TGTGCCGGCAGTTTCCCGGGACAGGGCCATGGCTACACCTTC. This encodes CAGSFPGQGHGYTF.

This clonotype came up many times. This chain links TRBV28 with TRBJ2-5; D unresolved. Deletions cut 3 bases from V and 7 bases from J, with 9 bases between. This CDR3 is built from 12 residues. Germline V lookup: CDR1 MDHEN, CDR2 SYDVKM. CDR3 amino acids: CASSLYLGTQYF. The DNA for the CDR3 is TGTGCCAGCAGTTTGTACCTCGGGACCCAGTACTTC.

This chain uses TRBV27 with TRBJ1-3, with 7 positions matching TRBD1. The CDR3 spans 14 residues. V trimming: 5 bases; J trimming: 3 bases; junction bases outside the gene matches: 4. The germline V gene encodes CDR1 MNHEY and CDR2 SMNVEV (reference sequence). This CDR3 reads CASSPGGHGNTIYF. CDR3 nucleotides: TGTGCCAGCAGTCCAGGGGGTCATGGAAACACCATATATTTT.

The chain has TRBV3-1 and TRBJ1-1, with no clear D. Trimming shortened V by 4 bases and J by 2 bases, and 11 bases separated the two germline ends. Looked up from germline, CDR1 is LGHDT and CDR2 is YNNKEL (reference sequence). The CDR3 is 14 residues long. For the CDR3, the DNA is TGTGCCAGCAGCCTGGCCACCTTAAACACTGAAGCTTTCTTT. Protein product: CASSLATLNTEAFF. The full variable domain, with the rest looked up from reference TRBV3-1 and TRBJ1-1, is DTAVSQTPKYLVTQMGNDKSIKCEQNLGHDTMYWYKQDSKKFLKIMFSYNNKELIINETVPNRFSPKSPDKAHLNLHINSLELGDSAVYFCASSLATLNTEAFFGQGTRLTVV.

In its sample, this clonotype was seen many times. This rearrangement joins TRBV2 to TRBJ2-5, with 9 bases aligning to TRBD2. CDR3 length equals 13 residues. The germline V gene has CDR1 SNHLY and CDR2 FYNNEI. V shed 6 bases, J shed 4 bases, and the junction held 3 bases outside the gene matches. CDR3 protein: CASSPTSGETQYF. CDR3 nucleotides: TGTGCCAGCAGCCCGACTAGCGGAGAGACCCAGTACTTC.

With regard to this clonotype: Sequence at one end of the junction differs from germline and may be a read error. This chain links TRBV15 with TRBJ1-5; TRBD1 agrees at 7 bases. This CDR3 is 15 amino acids long. The germline gives CDR1 LNHNV, CDR2 YYDKDF (reference sequence). The DNA for the CDR3 is TGTGCCACCAGCCGAGACAGGGCGAACAATCAGCCCCAGCATTTT. Amino acids: CATSRDRANNQPQHF. Using reference TRBV15 and TRBJ1-5 for the parts outside the CDR3, the full variable domain is DAMVIQNPRYQVTQFGKPVTLSCSQTLNHNVMYWYQQKSSQAPKLLFHYYDKDFNNEADTPDNFQSRRPNTSFCFLDIRSPGLGDTAMYLCATSRDRANNQPQHFGDGTRLSIL.